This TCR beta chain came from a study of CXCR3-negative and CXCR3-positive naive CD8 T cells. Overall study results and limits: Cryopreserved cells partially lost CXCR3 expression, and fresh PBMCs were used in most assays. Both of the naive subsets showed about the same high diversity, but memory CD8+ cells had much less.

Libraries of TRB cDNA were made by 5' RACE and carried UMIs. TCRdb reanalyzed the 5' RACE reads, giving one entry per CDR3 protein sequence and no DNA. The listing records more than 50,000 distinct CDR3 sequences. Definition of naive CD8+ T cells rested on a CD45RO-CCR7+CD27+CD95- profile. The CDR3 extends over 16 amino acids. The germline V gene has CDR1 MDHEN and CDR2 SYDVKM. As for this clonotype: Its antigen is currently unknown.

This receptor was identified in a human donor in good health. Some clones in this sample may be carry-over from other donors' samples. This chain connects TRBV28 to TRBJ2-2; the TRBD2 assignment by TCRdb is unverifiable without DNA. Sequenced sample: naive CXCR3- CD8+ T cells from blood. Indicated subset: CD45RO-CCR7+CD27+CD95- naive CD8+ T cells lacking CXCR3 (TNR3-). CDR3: CASSYQARGRTGELFF.